This entry lists 24 T cell receptor beta chains sequenced from one sample in a study of CD8 T cells in Susac syndrome. Random hexamers primed reverse transcription of about 0.45 to 1 ug RNA. TCRdb re-called the immunoSEQ multiplex PCR reads with MiXCR, one entry per CDR3 protein. Of 300,000 or so distinct CDR3 sequences in the sample, under 95% were seen once. Sequencing was done on a sample of CD4+ T cells from PBMCs. The receptors were sampled from a human donor with multiple sclerosis.

The chain recombines TRBV18 with TRBJ2-7; D gene uncertain. V was trimmed by 2 bases and J by 0 bases, leaving 8 bases between them. This CDR3 is 14 amino acids long. Germline lookup yields CDR1 KGHSH and CDR2 LQKENI. This chain's CDR3 is CASSPGRSSYEQYF. In nucleotides, the CDR3 is TGTGCCAGCTCACCAGGACGGAGCTCCTACGAGCAGTACTTC.

The chain couples TRBV29-1 to TRBJ1-2; 9 bases are shared with TRBD1. This CDR3 contains 15 residues. Trimming at V came to 1 base and at J to 4 bases, leaving 7 bases not matched to a gene. CDR1 is SQVTM, CDR2 ANQGSEA, per germline. CDR3 sequence (DNA): TGCAGCGTTGAAGGTGGACAGGGGAGAGGCTATGGCTACACCTTC. This codes for CSVEGGQGRGYGYTF.

The rearrangement uses TRBV7-9 and TRBJ2-3; 8 positions match TRBD2. V shed 0 bases, J shed 2 bases, and the junction held 1 base outside the gene matches. The CDR3 length is 15 residues. CDR1 and CDR2 (germline): SEHNR, FQNEAQ (reference sequence). The CDR3 DNA follows: TGTGCCAGCAGCTTAGCAGCGGGAGTCACAGATACGCAGTATTTT. Residues: CASSLAAGVTDTQYF. The variable domain in full, with the rest retrieved from reference TRBV7-9 and TRBJ2-3, is DTGVSQNPRHKITKRGQNVTFRCDPISEHNRLYWYRQTLGQGPEFLTYFQNEAQLEKSRLLSDRFSAERPKGSFSTLEIQRTEQGDSAMYLCASSLAAGVTDTQYFGPGTRLTVL.

The chain employs TRBV5-1 and TRBJ1-2; a weak D match, TRBD1 (6 bases). The CDR3 has 13 residues. Looked up from germline, CDR1 is SGHRS and CDR2 is YFSETQ. V lost 3 bases, J lost 2 bases, and 8 bases lay in between. The CDR3 loop reads CASSWDKNYGYTF. The CDR3 DNA sequence: TGCGCCAGCAGCTGGGACAAGAACTATGGCTACACCTTC.

The V call is TRBV29-1, the J call TRBJ2-2; D is perhaps TRBD2 (5 bases). Germline V lookup: CDR1 SQVTM, CDR2 ANQGSEA. Trimming shortened V by 2 bases and J by 5 bases, and 9 bases separated the two germline ends. This CDR3 is 13 amino acids long. The DNA for the CDR3 is TGCAGCGTTGAACGTTCGGGGACCGGGGAGCTGTTTTTT. Its protein is CSVERSGTGELFF.

The chain carries TRBV6-6 and TRBJ2-7, with 7 nucleotides matching TRBD1. CDR3 size: 15 residues. Per the germline V gene, CDR1 is MNHNY and CDR2 is SVGAGI (reference sequence). Trimming took 6 bases from V and 2 from J; bases not matched to a gene: 10. CDR3 in DNA: TGTGCCAGCAGCCCCTTGACAGGGTCTACCTACGAGCAGTACTTC. Amino acids: CASSPLTGSTYEQYF.

This rearrangement joins TRBV12-3 or TRBV12-4 to TRBJ2-7; D is undetermined. The CDR3 runs 11 residues. V gave up 3 bases and J gave up 6 bases, with 6 bases separating them. As DNA, the CDR3 is TGTGCCAGCAGTTTGGTCGCCGAGCAGTACTTC. The encoded protein is CASSLVAEQYF.

J is TRBJ2-3 and V is TRBV20-1; a weak D match, TRBD2 (5 bases). From germline, CDR1 is DFQATT and CDR2 SNEGSKA (reference sequence). The length of the CDR3 is 16 residues. The V end lost 1 base, the J end lost 0 bases, and 14 bases lay between the germline ends. The CDR3 protein is CSARVGQRSSTDTQYF. The CDR3 nucleotides read TGCAGTGCTAGAGTAGGGCAGCGGAGTAGCACAGATACGCAGTATTTT.

The genes are TRBV2 and TRBJ1-3; TRBD1 aligns across 7 bases. The CDR3 totals 17 residues. CDR1 SNHLY and CDR2 FYNNEI come from the germline V gene. V lost 6 bases to trimming and J lost 8 bases; unmatched junction nucleotides: 19. The CDR3 loop reads CASSIPGQSGLRHTIYF. CDR3 coding DNA: TGTGCCAGCAGCATACCGGGACAGTCGGGACTAAGGCACACCATATATTTT.

This clonotype was detected once. The chain has TRBV5-1 and TRBJ1-5; D possibly corresponds to TRBD1 (5 bases). Trimming left V 5 bases short and J 4 bases short, with 13 bases between. CDR1 is SGHRS, CDR2 YFSETQ, per germline. The CDR3 has 14 amino acids. The CDR3 loop is CASRSGTGNQPQHF. The CDR3 nucleotides are TGCGCCAGCAGGTCCGGGACGGGGAATCAGCCCCAGCATTTT.

CDR3 DNA: TGCAGCGCCGGACACACAGACTCCTACGAGCAGTACTTC. Residues: CSAGHTDSYEQYF. The V and J genes are TRBV29-1 and TRBJ2-7; tentatively, D is TRBD1 (5 bases). Between the trimmed V and J ends, which lost 7 bases and 0 bases, there was a span of 13 bases. Per the germline V gene, CDR1 is SQVTM and CDR2 is ANQGSEA. The CDR3 has 13 amino acids.

The chain links TRBV10-3 to TRBJ2-3, with 8 nucleotides matching TRBD2. This CDR3 has 17 residues. The V gene's germline CDR1 is ENHRY and CDR2 SYGVKD. Trimming removed 5 bases from V and 0 bases from J; junction bases left unmatched: 10. CDR3 nucleotides: TGTGCCATCAGTCCTACAGGACTAGCCCGTAGCACAGATACGCAGTATTTT. The encoded protein is CAISPTGLARSTDTQYF.

The chain uses TRBV5-6 and TRBJ2-7, with TRBD1 identical over 9 bases. The CDR3 totals 15 residues. Germline CDR1 SGHDT, CDR2 YYEEEE. V trimming: 2 bases; J trimming: 4 bases; junction bases outside the gene matches: 7. CDR3 in DNA: TGTGCCAGCAGCTTCCCCGGGACAGGGCCGTACGAGCAGTACTTC. Its translation is CASSFPGTGPYEQYF.

The V and J genes are TRBV5-1 and TRBJ1-1; weak D call: TRBD1 (5 bases). The CDR3 covers 14 residues. The germline V and J ends were trimmed by 1 base and 0 bases, with 7 bases remaining between them. From germline, CDR1 is SGHRS and CDR2 YFSETQ. The CDR3 loop is CASSLLGLNTEAFF. CDR3 coding DNA: TGCGCCAGCAGCTTGCTGGGGCTGAACACTGAAGCTTTCTTT.

V and J are TRBV29-1 and TRBJ2-5; no clear D. CDR3 length: 13 amino acids. V lost 1 base and J 4 bases, leaving 10 bases between the germline ends. Germline V lookup: CDR1 SQVTM, CDR2 ANQGSEA. The CDR3 region has the DNA TGCAGCGTTGAAGTCCGGCTTGGAGAGACCCAGTACTTC. The encoded protein is CSVEVRLGETQYF.

J is TRBJ1-1 and V is TRBV19, with TRBD1 matching 8 bases. The trim removed 5 bases at V and 1 base at J, leaving 6 bases unmatched. CDR1 is LNHDA, CDR2 SQIVND, per germline (reference sequence). This CDR3 has 15 residues. DNA of the CDR3: TGTGCCAGTAGTTTTACCGGGACAGGGAACACTGAAGCTTTCTTT. This gives the protein CASSFTGTGNTEAFF.

This chain links TRBV20-1 with TRBJ2-3; D is possibly TRBD2 (7 bases). The V and J ends lost 7 bases and 4 bases respectively, with 18 bases between them. CDR1 DFQATT and CDR2 SNEGSKA come from the germline V gene (reference sequence). This CDR3 contains 14 residues. The CDR3 reads CSVPRGGGSDTQYF. CDR3 DNA sequence: TGCAGTGTCCCCAGGGGCGGGGGCTCAGATACGCAGTATTTT.

The rearrangement links TRBV20-1 to TRBJ2-5; D gene uncertain. This CDR3 has 13 residues. Germline V gives CDR1 DFQATT, CDR2 SNEGSKA (reference sequence). The V end was cut by 2 bases, the J end by 4 bases, with 11 bases between. CDR3 in DNA: TGCAGTGCTAGATGGCGTTACGCAGAGACCCAGTACTTC. This gives the protein CSARWRYAETQYF.

This chain joins TRBV5-6 and TRBJ2-3; D not certain. CDR1 and CDR2 from the germline V gene are SGHDT and YYEEEE. Trimming pared 4 bases from V and 1 base from J, leaving 13 bases between. The CDR3 is 15 residues long. In DNA, the CDR3 is TGTGCCAGCAGCCGGTCGACGATCGGCACAGATACGCAGTATTTT. Amino acids: CASSRSTIGTDTQYF.

This chain connects TRBV6-1 to TRBJ2-2, with 9 bases lining up with TRBD1. Germline V CDR1 and CDR2: MNHNS, SASEGT. The CDR3 length is 16 residues. The J segment lost 7 bases and the V segment lost 3 bases, leaving 9 bases of the junction unmatched. CDR3 sequence (DNA): TGTGCCAGCAGTGAGCCGGGACAGGGTAGGAGCGGGGAGCTGTTTTTT. It translates to CASSEPGQGRSGELFF.

J is TRBJ1-5 and V is TRBV2; TRBD1 might be the D (5 bases). Germline CDR1 and CDR2: SNHLY and FYNNEI. The germline V and J ends were trimmed by 0 bases and 4 bases, with 7 bases remaining between them. The CDR3 runs 14 residues. In DNA form, the CDR3 reads TGTGCCAGCAGTGAAGCCGAGGGGAATCAGCCCCAGCATTTT. As protein: CASSEAEGNQPQHF.

The chain uses TRBV11-3 and TRBJ2-6; D is unclear. Germline CDR1 and CDR2: SGHNT and YENEEA. The CDR3 has 17 residues. V lost 7 bases, J lost 2 bases, and 18 bases lay in between. The CDR3 spells CASTNRQVKAGANVLTF. The CDR3 DNA sequence: TGTGCCAGCACCAACCGGCAGGTCAAAGCTGGGGCCAACGTCCTGACTTTC.

This sequence joins TRBV29-1 and TRBJ2-3; 7 bases map to TRBD1. V lost 5 bases, J lost 1 base, and 9 bases stayed unmatched. This CDR3 has 15 residues. Germline values: CDR1 SQVTM, CDR2 ANQGSEA. CDR3 residues: CSVSGDREGTDTQYF. The CDR3 nucleotides are TGCAGCGTTTCGGGTGACAGGGAAGGCACAGATACGCAGTATTTT.

J is TRBJ2-3 and V is TRBV5-6; 11 nucleotides line up with TRBD2. V lost 4 bases to trimming and J lost 4 bases; unmatched junction nucleotides: 8. The CDR3 extends over 16 amino acids. CDR1 is SGHDT and CDR2 is YYEEEE in the germline V gene. Written as DNA, the CDR3 is TGTGCCAGCAGCGGTTATAGCGGGAGGGAATCAGATACGCAGTATTTT. It specifies CASSGYSGRESDTQYF.